This T cell receptor beta chain is from a study of cytomegalovirus exposure and HLA in healthy donors. Study results and limitations: Cytomegalovirus-associated TCR beta chains were listed, numbering some 170.

Comments on this clone: As yet, its antigen is unknown.

This CDR3 region has 13 residues. Germline CDR1 MGHRA, CDR2 YSYEKL. Trimming cost V 4 bases and J 0 bases, with 6 bases left between them. Only in-frame clones appear in the TCRdb table, and some are missing; sequencing was by immunoSEQ multiplex PCR. This table holds 90,000 to 150,000 clones, approximately 86% found once. The sample was PBMCs. V usage is TRBV4-1 and J usage is TRBJ1-1, with D unresolved. This sequence originates from a man aged 18 to 30 in good health and CMV-seropositive. DNA for the CDR3: TGCGCCAGCAGCCTAGCTCTGAACACTGAAGCTTTCTTT. This gives the protein CASSLALNTEAFF.